These 28 T cell receptor beta chains came from one sample sequenced in a study of blood T cell repertoires in COVID-19. Produced via immunoSEQ multiplex PCR; TCRdb's table is partial and in-frame only. This table has tens of thousands of clones, about nine tenths appearing once. Material: peripheral blood. The receptors were sampled from a human donor with active COVID-19. The donor label of this sample is uncertain.

The gene calls are TRBV12-3 or TRBV12-4 and TRBJ2-5; no definite D call. The CDR3 consists of 12 residues. Trimming removed 6 bases from V and 7 bases from J, with 12 bases in between. CDR3 in amino acids: CASRRETPTQYF. The CDR3 DNA reads TGTGCCAGCAGGCGCGAAACTCCGACCCAGTACTTC.

The CDR3 sequence is CASSPPPGRGQETQYF. The CDR3, as DNA: TGTGCCAGCAGCCCCCCGCCGGGCAGGGGCCAAGAGACCCAGTACTTC. The chain couples TRBV7-2 to TRBJ2-5; a possible D gene is TRBD1 (6 bases). CDR1 is SGHTA, CDR2 FQGNSA, per germline. The V and J ends lost 5 bases and 1 base respectively, with 17 bases between them. This CDR3 is 16 amino acids long. Variable domain in full (rest from reference TRBV7-2 and TRBJ2-5): GAGVSQSPSNKVTEKGKDVELRCDPISGHTALYWYRQSLGQGLEFLIYFQGNSAPDKSGLPSDRFSAERTGGSVSTLTIQRTQQEDSAVYLCASSPPPGRGQETQYFGPGTRLLVL.

The V gene is TRBV3-1 (or the pseudogene TRBV3-2), the J gene TRBJ2-7; 9 bases fit TRBD2. J was trimmed by 2 bases and V by 4 bases; bases with no gene match: 9. CDR3 length equals 16 residues. The germline gives CDR1 LGHDT, CDR2 YNNKEL (reference sequence). CDR3: CASSPHDGGGAYEQYF. DNA for the CDR3: TGTGCCAGCAGCCCCCATGATGGCGGGGGGGCCTACGAGCAGTACTTC.

This clone was detected once. The chain recombines TRBV7-8 with TRBJ2-3; TRBD1 matches 10 bases. V gave up 5 bases and J gave up 2 bases; unmatched junction bases: 4. CDR1 is SGHVS and CDR2 is FQNEAQ in the germline V gene. This CDR3 region has 15 residues. The CDR3 sequence is CASSTGQGHTDTQYF. The DNA for the CDR3 is TGTGCCAGCAGCACGGGACAGGGGCACACAGATACGCAGTATTTT.

The CDR3 reads CASSLTGDHYEQYF. CDR3 coding DNA: TGTGCCAGCAGTTTAACAGGGGACCACTACGAGCAGTACTTC. V usage is TRBV6-5 and J usage is TRBJ2-7, with TRBD1 identical over 7 bases. The CDR3 runs 14 residues. In germline, CDR1 is MNHEY, CDR2 SVGAGI. V was clipped by 4 bases and J by 3 bases; unmatched bases: 6.

The chain employs TRBV3-1 (or the pseudogene TRBV3-2) and TRBJ1-4, with D possibly being TRBD1 (6 bases). Per germline, CDR1 LGHDT and CDR2 YNNKEL (reference sequence). V dropped 1 base and J dropped 0 bases, with 12 bases sitting between them. The CDR3 length is 17 residues. CDR3 DNA: TGTGCCAGCAGCCAAGGATTGGGGGCAGCAACTAATGAAAAACTGTTTTTT. It encodes CASSQGLGAATNEKLFF.

The chain uses TRBV19 and TRBJ1-5, with 10 bases fitting TRBD1. Per germline, CDR1 LNHDA and CDR2 SQIVND (reference sequence). Trimming at V came to 5 bases and at J to 7 bases, leaving 20 bases not matched to a gene. The CDR3 is 19 residues long. The chain's CDR3 is CASSPYPGTGVGRGQPQHF. The CDR3 DNA reads as TGTGCCAGTAGTCCCTACCCCGGGACAGGGGTAGGTCGCGGACAGCCCCAGCATTTT.

The V gene is TRBV6-6, the J gene TRBJ1-1; 10 bases fit TRBD1. After removal of 5 bases from V and 4 bases from J, the junction contained 16 bases not matched to a gene. Germline CDR1 and CDR2: MNHNY and SVGAGI (reference sequence). The CDR3 contains 18 residues. The CDR3 sequence is CASSHRQGAKGLGTEAFF. The CDR3 DNA is TGTGCCAGCAGTCACCGACAGGGGGCTAAGGGGTTGGGCACTGAAGCTTTCTTT.

The chain combines TRBV28 with TRBJ1-4; 8 bases line up with TRBD1. V shed 2 bases and J 6 bases; nucleotides not matched to a gene: 5. The CDR3 runs to 15 residues. Germline V gene sequence: CDR1 MDHEN, CDR2 SYDVKM. The CDR3 DNA reads TGTGCCAGCAGTTTAACAGGGGGAGGGGATGAAAAACTGTTTTTT. It is translated as CASSLTGGGDEKLFF.

The chain couples TRBV7-3 to TRBJ2-3, with a tentative D call TRBD2 (5 bases). Germline lookup yields CDR1 SGHTA and CDR2 FQGTGA. Trimming took off 5 bases at V and 3 bases at J, with 12 bases between the two ends. This CDR3 region has 14 residues. CDR3 region: CASSRLAGTDTQYF. The CDR3 coding sequence is TGTGCCAGCAGCCGTCTAGCTGGAACAGATACGCAGTATTTT.

This chain joins TRBV6-4 and TRBJ1-3; TRBD1 matches 7 bases. The CDR3 sequence is 15 residues long. With V trimmed by 6 bases and J by 4 bases, 9 bases remained unmatched. Per germline, CDR1 MRHNA and CDR2 SNTAGT. The CDR3 reads CASRGQVVRGNTIYF. The CDR3 nucleotides read TGTGCCAGCAGAGGACAGGTGGTAAGAGGAAACACCATATATTTT.

The CDR3 region has the DNA TGTGCCAGCAGCGTAGCCGACAGTAACTATGGCTACACCTTC. It yields the protein CASSVADSNYGYTF. The rearrangement uses TRBV9 and TRBJ1-2, with a possible D match to TRBD1 (5 bases). Trimming cost V 0 bases and J 1 base, with 7 bases left between them. The CDR3 loop spans 14 amino acids. The germline gives CDR1 SGDLS, CDR2 YYNGEE.

The chain links TRBV11-2 to TRBJ2-5; unclear D gene. CDR3 length: 13 residues. V lost 1 base, J lost 2 bases, and 5 bases lay in between. Per germline, CDR1 SGHAT and CDR2 FQNNGV. The CDR3, as DNA: TGTGCCAGCAGCTTAGGTAGACAAGAGACCCAGTACTTC. Encoded protein: CASSLGRQETQYF. The whole variable domain, remainder taken from reference TRBV11-2 and TRBJ2-5, is EAGVAQSPRYKIIEKRQSVAFWCNPISGHATLYWYQQILGQGPKLLIQFQNNGVVDDSQLPKDRFSAERLKGVDSTLKIQPAKLEDSAVYLCASSLGRQETQYFGPGTRLLVL.

As DNA, the CDR3 is TGTGCCAGTACCCCCGGGACAGGTGTGAGTGGCTACACCTTC. This codes for CASTPGTGVSGYTF. The chain is built from TRBV6-5 and TRBJ1-2; 8 positions agree with TRBD1. From germline, CDR1 is MNHEY and CDR2 SVGAGI. The CDR3 contains 14 residues. Trimming cost V 9 bases and J 7 bases; bases outside gene matches: 13.

This chain joins TRBV28 and TRBJ2-7; a possible D gene is TRBD1 (5 bases). Trimming left V 6 bases short and J 0 bases short, with 9 bases between. Germline loops: CDR1 MDHEN, CDR2 SYDVKM. This CDR3 has 13 residues. For the CDR3, the DNA is TGTGCCAGCAGCATAGACAGCTCCTACGAGCAGTACTTC. Its protein is CASSIDSSYEQYF.

V and J are TRBV2 and TRBJ1-5; 7 positions agree with TRBD1. The CDR3 length is 14 residues. The V gene's germline CDR1 is SNHLY and CDR2 FYNNEI. Unmatched junction bases numbered 7, after V lost 7 bases and J lost 4 bases. This chain's CDR3 is CASMRGQKNQPQHF. The CDR3 coding sequence is TGTGCCAGCATGAGGGGACAGAAAAATCAGCCCCAGCATTTT.

Only one count was recorded for this clone. The rearrangement links TRBV18 to TRBJ1-2; D not resolved. Germline V gives CDR1 KGHSH, CDR2 LQKENI. There are 14 residues in the CDR3. Trimming removed 2 bases at V and 8 bases at J, with 15 bases between. In DNA form, the CDR3 reads TGTGCCAGCTCACCATTACCCCGACACGAAGGCTACACCTTC. Its translation: CASSPLPRHEGYTF.

The chain employs TRBV6-6 and TRBJ2-7, with D possibly TRBD2 on 5 matching bases. CDR3 length equals 14 residues. Trimming took 2 bases from V and 2 from J, leaving 10 bases between them. The germline V gene encodes CDR1 MNHNY and CDR2 SVGAGI (reference sequence). CDR3 residues: CASSYAGETYEQYF. The CDR3 DNA is TGTGCCAGCAGTTACGCCGGGGAAACCTACGAGCAGTACTTC.

The V call is TRBV6-6, the J call TRBJ2-7; perhaps TRBD2 as D (5 bases). CDR1 and CDR2 from the germline V gene are MNHNY and SVGAGI (reference sequence). CDR3 length: 15 amino acids. V dropped 5 bases and J dropped 5 bases, with 19 bases sitting between them. The CDR3 DNA reads as TGTGCCAGCAGTCCGGGCCATGGGCGGGCCCACGAGCAGTACTTC. This codes for CASSPGHGRAHEQYF.

V gene TRBV2 combines with J gene TRBJ2-2; tentatively, D is TRBD1 (5 bases). The V end lost 6 bases, the J end lost 6 bases, and 11 bases lay between the germline ends. This CDR3 is built from 13 residues. CDR1 and CDR2 (germline): SNHLY, FYNNEI. The CDR3 sequence is CASSYKTAGELFF. The CDR3 bases are TGTGCCAGCAGCTATAAGACAGCCGGGGAGCTGTTTTTT.

This clone has more than one count but fewer than ten. The chain uses TRBV6-4 and TRBJ2-2, with 8 bases aligning to TRBD1. CDR1 is MRHNA, CDR2 SNTAGT, per germline. This CDR3 is built from 15 residues. V shed 0 bases and J 10 bases; nucleotides not matched to a gene: 7. The CDR3 DNA reads as TGTGCCAGCAGTGACTCCGCAGGGGGCGGCCAGGAGCTGTTTTTT. Its translation: CASSDSAGGGQELFF.

The V gene is TRBV30, the J gene TRBJ1-2, with a tentative D call TRBD1 (6 bases). This CDR3 comprises 14 residues. Trimming took off 0 bases at V and 1 base at J, with 9 bases between the two ends. Germline assignment: CDR1 GTSNPN and CDR2 SVGIG (reference sequence). DNA for the CDR3: TGTGCCTGGAGTGTACAGGGTTTTAACTATGGCTACACCTTC. Translation: CAWSVQGFNYGYTF.

The rearrangement joins TRBV4-2 to TRBJ2-7; 8 nucleotides agree with TRBD1. The V and J ends lost 4 bases and 3 bases, in that order; junction bases with no gene match: 8. CDR3 length equals 15 residues. CDR1 and CDR2 from the germline V gene are LGHNA and YNFKEQ. Here the CDR3 reads CASSRDRGDYYEQYF. CDR3 sequence (DNA): TGTGCCAGCAGCCGCGACAGGGGCGATTACTACGAGCAGTACTTC.

V usage is TRBV5-8 and J usage is TRBJ2-3, with TRBD1 identical over 7 bases. Germline values: CDR1 SGHTS, CDR2 YDEGEE. The CDR3 consists of 19 residues. After removal of 4 bases from V and 3 bases from J, the junction contained 20 bases not matched to a gene. In nucleotides, the CDR3 is TGTGCCAGCAGCCCGGACGGGACAGTCGTATCAGCCCAAACAGATACGCAGTATTTT. This encodes CASSPDGTVVSAQTDTQYF.

The chain has TRBV5-6 and TRBJ2-1; 12 nucleotides align to TRBD2. The germline V gene has CDR1 SGHDT and CDR2 YYEEEE. The CDR3 has 15 amino acids. The V gene end was trimmed by 3 bases and the J gene end by 4 bases; junction bases not matched to a gene: 2. The CDR3 DNA follows: TGTGCCAGCAGCTCTAGCGGGGGGGCATACAATGAGCAGTTCTTC. Protein sequence: CASSSSGGAYNEQFF.

V is TRBV11-1 and J is TRBJ2-7; the match to TRBD2 covers 9 bases. Germline CDR1 SGHAT, CDR2 FQDESV (reference sequence). V lost 0 bases, J lost 0 bases, and 9 bases stayed unmatched. CDR3 length: 18 residues. CDR3 in amino acids: CASSLAATSGSLSYEQYF. In nucleotides, the CDR3 is TGTGCCAGCAGCTTAGCGGCTACTAGCGGGTCCCTCTCCTACGAGCAGTACTTC.

This rearrangement joins TRBV5-8 to TRBJ2-6; D is undetermined. Trimming removed 2 bases from V and 3 bases from J, with 6 bases in between. Germline V gives CDR1 SGHTS, CDR2 YDEGEE. The CDR3 consists of 14 residues. The CDR3 here is CASSFIVGANVLTF. As DNA, the CDR3 is TGTGCCAGCAGCTTTATAGTTGGGGCCAACGTCCTGACTTTC.

CDR3 protein: CASSETGWDYEQYF. CDR3 bases: TGTGCCAGCAGTGAGACAGGGTGGGACTACGAGCAGTACTTC. The chain links TRBV6-2 or TRBV6-3 to TRBJ2-7; 7 bases are a match to TRBD1. Germline V gene sequence: CDR1 MNHEY, CDR2 SVGEGT. J gave up 3 bases and V 5 bases, and 7 bases lay outside the gene matches. The CDR3 covers 14 residues.